This TCR beta chain was found in a study of T cell responses to AZD1222 COVID-19 vaccine. Data came from immunoSEQ multiplex PCR; TCRdb stores just in-frame clones and leaves some out. The sample lists over 150,000 clones; just over 90% were seen once. The V and J ends lost 4 bases and 9 bases respectively, with 10 bases between them. CDR1 is MDHEN, CDR2 SYDVKM, per germline. This CDR3 region has 12 residues. V gene TRBV28 combines with J gene TRBJ2-1; D unclear. The receptor comes from an adult in good health. Specimen: peripheral blood, collected on day 0 of MenACWY control vaccination. CDR3 loop: CASSYRGIEQFF. The CDR3 nucleotides read TGTGCCAGCAGTTACCGTGGGATTGAGCAGTTCTTC.